Listed here are 2 T cell receptor beta chains from one sample, sequenced in a study of metastatic and nonmetastatic thyroid tumors. There were no patients who had received any treatment before thyroid surgery. TCRdb re-called the PCR reads via MiXCR. The sample holds about 27,000 clones, approximately 15% seen once. Sequenced sample: blood. All receptors come from a male donor with papillary thyroid cancer or a benign thyroid nodule (not recorded which). Some clones in this sample may be carry-over from other donors' samples.

The table lists this clone with a few counts. The V and J genes are TRBV11-2 and TRBJ2-7, with TRBD2 identical over 9 bases. CDR1 and CDR2 from the germline V gene are SGHAT and FQNNGV. CDR3 length: 15 amino acids. V gave up 0 bases and J gave up 7 bases; unmatched junction bases: 7. CDR3 residues: CASSLDWLAGREQYF. The CDR3 coding sequence is TGTGCCAGCAGCTTAGATTGGCTAGCGGGAAGGGAGCAGTACTTC.

Ten or more counts support this clone. This rearrangement joins TRBV11-2 to TRBJ2-1; 8 nucleotides line up with TRBD1. J was trimmed by 10 bases and V by 3 bases; bases with no gene match: 5. This CDR3 spans 13 amino acids. From germline, CDR1 is SGHAT and CDR2 FQNNGV. The CDR3 DNA follows: TGTGCCAGCAGCTTCCCGGACAGGGTAGAGCAGTTCTTC. Its protein is CASSFPDRVEQFF.